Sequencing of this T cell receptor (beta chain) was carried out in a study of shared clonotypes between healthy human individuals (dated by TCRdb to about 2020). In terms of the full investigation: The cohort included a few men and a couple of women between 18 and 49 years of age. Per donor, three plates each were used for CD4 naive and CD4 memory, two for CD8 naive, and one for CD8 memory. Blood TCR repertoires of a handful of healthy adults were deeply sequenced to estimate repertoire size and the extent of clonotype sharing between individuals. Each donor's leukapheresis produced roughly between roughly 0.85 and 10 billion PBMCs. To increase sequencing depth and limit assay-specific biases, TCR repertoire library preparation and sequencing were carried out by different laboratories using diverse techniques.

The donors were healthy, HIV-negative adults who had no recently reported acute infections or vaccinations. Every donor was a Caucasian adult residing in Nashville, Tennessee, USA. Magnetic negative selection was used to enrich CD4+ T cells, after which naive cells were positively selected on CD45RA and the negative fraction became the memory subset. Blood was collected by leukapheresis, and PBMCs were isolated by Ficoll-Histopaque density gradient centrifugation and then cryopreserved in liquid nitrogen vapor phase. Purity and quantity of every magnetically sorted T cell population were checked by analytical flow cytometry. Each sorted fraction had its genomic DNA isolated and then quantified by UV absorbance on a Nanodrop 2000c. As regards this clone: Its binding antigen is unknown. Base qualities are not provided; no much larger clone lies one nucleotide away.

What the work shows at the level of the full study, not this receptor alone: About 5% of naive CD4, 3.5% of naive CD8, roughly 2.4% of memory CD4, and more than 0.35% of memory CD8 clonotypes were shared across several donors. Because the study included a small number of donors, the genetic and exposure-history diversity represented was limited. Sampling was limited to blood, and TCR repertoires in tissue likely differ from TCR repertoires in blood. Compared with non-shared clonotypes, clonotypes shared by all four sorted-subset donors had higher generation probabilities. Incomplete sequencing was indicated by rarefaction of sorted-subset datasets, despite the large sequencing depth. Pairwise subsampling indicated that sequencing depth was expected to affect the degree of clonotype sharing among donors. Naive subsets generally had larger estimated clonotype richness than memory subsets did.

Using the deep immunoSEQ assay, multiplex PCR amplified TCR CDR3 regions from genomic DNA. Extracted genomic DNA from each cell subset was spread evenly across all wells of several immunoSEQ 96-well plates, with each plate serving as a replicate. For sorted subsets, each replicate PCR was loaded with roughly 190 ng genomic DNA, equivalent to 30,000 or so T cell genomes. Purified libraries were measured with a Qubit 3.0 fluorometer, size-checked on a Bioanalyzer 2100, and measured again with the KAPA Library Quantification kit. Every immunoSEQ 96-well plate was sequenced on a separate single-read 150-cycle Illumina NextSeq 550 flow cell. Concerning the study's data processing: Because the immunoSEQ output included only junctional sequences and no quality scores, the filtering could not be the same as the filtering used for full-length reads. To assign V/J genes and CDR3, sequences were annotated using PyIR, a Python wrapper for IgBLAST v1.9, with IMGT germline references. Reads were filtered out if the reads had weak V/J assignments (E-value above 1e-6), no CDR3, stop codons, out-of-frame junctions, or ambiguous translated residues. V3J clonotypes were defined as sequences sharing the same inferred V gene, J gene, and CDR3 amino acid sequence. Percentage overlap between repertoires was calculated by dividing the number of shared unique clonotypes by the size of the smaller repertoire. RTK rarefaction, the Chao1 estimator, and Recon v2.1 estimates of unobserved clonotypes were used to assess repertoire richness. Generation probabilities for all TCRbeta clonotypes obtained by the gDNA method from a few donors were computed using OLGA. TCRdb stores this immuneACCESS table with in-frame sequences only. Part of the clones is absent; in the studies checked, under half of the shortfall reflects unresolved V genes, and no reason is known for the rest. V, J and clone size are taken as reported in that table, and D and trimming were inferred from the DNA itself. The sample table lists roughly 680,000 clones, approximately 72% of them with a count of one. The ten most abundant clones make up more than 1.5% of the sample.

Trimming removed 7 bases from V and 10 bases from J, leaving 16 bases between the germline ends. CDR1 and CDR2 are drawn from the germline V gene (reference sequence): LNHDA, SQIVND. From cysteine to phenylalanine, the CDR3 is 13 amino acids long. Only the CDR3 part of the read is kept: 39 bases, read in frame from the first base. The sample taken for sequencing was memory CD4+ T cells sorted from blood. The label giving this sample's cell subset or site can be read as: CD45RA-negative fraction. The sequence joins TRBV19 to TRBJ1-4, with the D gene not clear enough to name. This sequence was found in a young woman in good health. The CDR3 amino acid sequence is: CASTPDGWGKLFF. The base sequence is TGTGCCAGTACACCGGACGGTTGGGGAAAACTGTTTTTT.